The 22 T cell receptor beta chains below all came from one sample that was sequenced in a study of post-analysis software for immune sequencing data. Study-wide findings and caveats: Compared with controls, patients had more of about five TRBV segments, including TRBV5-6, TRBV5-1 and TRBV20-1.

The antigens of these receptors remain unknown. Unique molecular identifiers featured in each of the TCR beta cDNA libraries. TCRdb used MiXCR to reprocess the PCR reads, holding one entry per CDR3 protein. Of approximately 730,000 distinct CDR3 sequences listed, around 46% were seen once; the top ten hold roughly 5%. Sequencing input: blood. These receptors were taken from a girl between 5 and 17 years old with multiple sclerosis.

The genes are TRBV11-2 and TRBJ2-1, with TRBD1 matching over 8 bases. Germline V lookup: CDR1 SGHAT, CDR2 FQNNGV. This CDR3 has 16 residues. V was clipped by 1 base and J by 9 bases; unmatched bases: 11. The CDR3 DNA is TGTGCCAGCAGCTTAGTGAGCCGGACAGGGTGTTTTGAGCAGTTCTTC. Protein product: CASSLVSRTGCFEQFF. Full variable domain (remainder filled in from reference TRBV11-2 and TRBJ2-1): EAGVAQSPRYKIIEKRQSVAFWCNPISGHATLYWYQQILGQGPKLLIQFQNNGVVDDSQLPKDRFSAERLKGVDSTLKIQPAKLEDSAVYLCASSLVSRTGCFEQFFGPGTRLTVL.

The chain couples TRBV5-8 to TRBJ1-5; the D is unclear. Trimming took 2 bases from V and 3 from J, leaving 9 bases between them. The CDR3 sequence is 14 residues long. Germline loops: CDR1 SGHTS, CDR2 YDEGEE. The DNA of the CDR3 is TGTGCCAGCAGCTTCGGGGTCCCCAATCAGCCCCAGCATTTT. It yields the protein CASSFGVPNQPQHF.

This clonotype appeared a few times. The chain uses TRBV20-1 and TRBJ1-2, with no clear D. Germline lookup yields CDR1 DFQATT and CDR2 SNEGSKA (reference sequence). The CDR3 is made up of 16 amino acids. V lost 1 base to trimming and J lost 2 bases, with 17 bases between them. The CDR3 sequence: CSARAPRRGLNYGYTF. The CDR3 region has the DNA TGCAGTGCTAGAGCTCCGAGGAGAGGGCTCAACTATGGCTACACCTTC.

This clonotype came up a few times. The chain combines TRBV4-2 with TRBJ2-3, with 7 bases fitting TRBD2. Germline assignment: CDR1 LGHNA and CDR2 YNFKEQ. The CDR3 consists of 16 residues. V dropped 7 bases and J dropped 1; count of bases not matched to a gene: 11. The CDR3 region is CASTRLAESGTDTQYF. The CDR3 DNA sequence: TGTGCCAGCACCCGGCTAGCGGAGAGTGGCACAGATACGCAGTATTTT.

This clonotype appeared a single time. The germline gene is not matched at one end of the junction; a read error may be the cause. The chain carries TRBV2 and TRBJ2-7; a weak D match, TRBD1 (6 bases). The DNA end is a closer match to TRBJ2-5, so the J assignment may be wrong. The CDR3 totals 16 residues. Germline CDR1 and CDR2: SNHLY and FYNNEI. The CDR3 here is CASSEGAVRGQGTQYF. The CDR3 DNA reads TGTGCCAGCAGTGAAGGAGCGGTTAGGGGACAAGGGACCCAGTACTTC.

In its sample, this clonotype was seen once. The chain joins TRBV20-1 to TRBJ1-5; D not certain. This CDR3 contains 16 residues. Germline V gene lookup returns CDR1 DFQATT and CDR2 SNEGSKA (reference sequence). Trimming removed 6 bases from V and 6 bases from J, with 24 bases in between. The CDR3 reads CSAGDKEVGSSQPQHF. The CDR3 nucleotides read TGCAGTGCCGGCGATAAGGAGGTCGGATCTAGTCAGCCCCAGCATTTT.

V and J are TRBV12-3 or TRBV12-4 and TRBJ2-1; 7 nucleotides match TRBD2. The V gene end was trimmed by 7 bases and the J gene end by 9 bases; junction bases not matched to a gene: 15. The CDR3 sequence is 15 residues long. The CDR3 loop is CASTLSNPLAGEQFF. The DNA of the CDR3 is TGTGCCAGCACCTTATCTAACCCTTTAGCGGGTGAGCAGTTCTTC.

This sequence joins TRBV12-3 or TRBV12-4 and TRBJ2-7; TRBD2 agrees at 8 bases. The CDR3 spans 16 residues. With V trimmed by 1 base and J by 2 bases, 7 bases remained unmatched. The CDR3 loop reads CASSLESSGQPYEQYF. The DNA for the CDR3 is TGTGCCAGCAGTTTAGAGTCTAGCGGGCAACCCTACGAGCAGTACTTC.

The rearrangement uses TRBV11-2 and TRBJ1-2; D gene ambiguous. The CDR3 loop spans 18 amino acids. The V gene lost 3 bases and the J gene lost 6 bases, with 26 bases spanning the gap. CDR1 is SGHAT and CDR2 is FQNNGV in the germline V gene. CDR3 sequence reads: CASSFYRPEDPRKDGYTF. The CDR3 region has the DNA TGTGCCAGCAGCTTTTATCGCCCCGAAGACCCGAGGAAGGATGGCTACACCTTC.

This clonotype was counted only a few times. The CDR3 protein is CASSSHSIMTSSYEQYF. The CDR3 nucleotides are TGTGCCAGCAGCTCGCACTCTATTATGACAAGCTCCTACGAGCAGTACTTC. This chain links TRBV7-2 with TRBJ2-7; no definite D call. The germline V gene encodes CDR1 SGHTA and CDR2 FQGNSA. This CDR3 is built from 17 residues. V lost 4 bases and J lost 0, with 19 bases in between.

There are a few counts of this clonotype. The chain uses TRBV7-2 and TRBJ2-5; TRBD1 aligns across 11 bases. This CDR3 contains 15 residues. V lost 5 bases and J lost 5; bases outside the gene matches: 7. Germline V gene lookup returns CDR1 SGHTA and CDR2 FQGNSA. CDR3 sequence: CASSTGQGAEETQYF. CDR3 bases: TGTGCCAGCAGCACCGGACAGGGGGCCGAGGAGACCCAGTACTTC.

The chain carries TRBV7-9 and TRBJ2-3, with 8 bases fitting TRBD2. CDR3 length: 15 residues. Germline V gene data show CDR1 as SEHNR and CDR2 as FQNEAQ (reference sequence). After removal of 2 bases from V and 5 bases from J, the junction contained 6 bases not matched to a gene. This chain's CDR3 is CASSLPGLARDTQYF. Written as DNA, the CDR3 is TGTGCCAGCAGCTTACCTGGACTAGCCCGAGATACGCAGTATTTT. Drawing the rest from reference TRBV7-9 and TRBJ2-3, the complete variable domain is DTGVSQNPRHKITKRGQNVTFRCDPISEHNRLYWYRQTLGQGPEFLTYFQNEAQLEKSRLLSDRFSAERPKGSFSTLEIQRTEQGDSAMYLCASSLPGLARDTQYFGPGTRLTVL.

V and J are TRBV7-2 and TRBJ2-3; D might be TRBD1 or TRBD2, each matching 5 bases. Trimming took 8 bases from V and 3 from J, leaving 12 bases between them. The CDR3 spans 13 residues. CDR1 SGHTA and CDR2 FQGNSA come from the germline V gene. CDR3 DNA sequence: TGTGCCAGCGGGGCAGGCGGGACAGATACGCAGTATTTT. It encodes CASGAGGTDTQYF.

The rearrangement joins TRBV15 to TRBJ2-3; TRBD2 aligns across 8 bases. V was clipped by 3 bases and J by 11 bases; unmatched bases: 10. Germline V gene lookup returns CDR1 LNHNV and CDR2 YYDKDF (reference sequence). The CDR3 loop spans 14 amino acids. CDR3 sequence reads: CATSRPQLADWQYF. CDR3 coding DNA: TGTGCCACCAGCAGGCCCCAACTAGCGGACTGGCAGTATTTT.

J is TRBJ2-7 and V is TRBV7-8, with 11 positions matching TRBD2. The CDR3 length is 16 residues. V dropped 7 bases and J dropped 2; count of bases not matched to a gene: 10. Germline CDR1 is SGHVS and CDR2 is FQNEAQ. The CDR3 here is CASTRLATSGAYEQYF. The CDR3, as DNA: TGTGCCAGCACCCGACTAGCGACTAGCGGGGCCTACGAGCAGTACTTC.

This clonotype showed up just a few times. V and J are TRBV6-5 and TRBJ2-7, with 7 nucleotides matching TRBD2. From germline, CDR1 is MNHEY and CDR2 SVGAGI. Trimming removed 6 bases from V and 3 bases from J; junction bases left unmatched: 11. CDR3 length: 15 residues. The CDR3 here is CASSPSLADGYEQYF. CDR3 sequence (DNA): TGTGCCAGCAGCCCTTCCCTAGCGGATGGCTACGAGCAGTACTTC.

This clonotype was detected once. The chain joins TRBV29-1 to TRBJ1-5, with 11 bases aligning to TRBD1. CDR3 length equals 16 residues. V was clipped by 4 bases and J by 1 base; unmatched bases: 6. CDR1 SQVTM and CDR2 ANQGSEA come from the germline V gene. The CDR3 loop is CSVAEGTGGSNQPQHF. The CDR3 DNA follows: TGCAGCGTTGCTGAGGGGACAGGGGGGAGCAATCAGCCCCAGCATTTT. The full variable domain, rest sourced from reference TRBV29-1 and TRBJ1-5, is SAVISQKPSRDICQRGTSLTIQCQVDSQVTMMFWYRQQPGQSLTLIATANQGSEATYESGFVIDKFPISRPNLTFSTLTVSNMSPEDSSIYLCSVAEGTGGSNQPQHFGDGTRLSIL.

The chain recombines TRBV6-5 with TRBJ2-5; 8 nucleotides agree with TRBD2. CDR3 length: 13 residues. Germline CDR1 MNHEY, CDR2 SVGAGI. J gave up 1 base and V 8 bases, and 3 bases lay outside the gene matches. The CDR3 protein is CASGLAGQETQYF. The CDR3 DNA reads as TGTGCCAGCGGGCTAGCGGGCCAAGAGACCCAGTACTTC.

This clonotype has a handful of counts. The chain uses TRBV4-3 and TRBJ2-1, with TRBD2 identical over 12 bases. The trim removed 3 bases at V and 10 bases at J, leaving 7 bases unmatched. The CDR3 spans 15 residues. Germline CDR1 reads LGHNA; CDR2 reads YSLEER. CDR3 DNA sequence: TGCGCCAGCAGCCAGACTAGCGGGAGTAGCAGGGAGCAGTTCTTC. Translation: CASSQTSGSSREQFF.

The V gene is TRBV10-3, the J gene TRBJ1-1, with 11 bases identical to TRBD1. The CDR3 has 14 amino acids. V was pared by 10 bases and J by 4 bases, with 8 bases of the junction left unmatched. The germline CDR1 and CDR2 sequences are ENHRY and SYGVKD. In nucleotides, the CDR3 is TGTGCCACCAACCGGGACAGGGGGAGCACTGAAGCTTTCTTT. Amino acid sequence: CATNRDRGSTEAFF.

This rearrangement joins TRBV7-9 to TRBJ2-4, with D maybe TRBD2 (5 bases). The J call could be wrong; TRBJ2-7 is a better fit for the DNA end. The CDR3 has 12 amino acids. In germline, CDR1 is SEHNR, CDR2 FQNEAQ (reference sequence). This CDR3 reads CASSRRVDEQYF. The CDR3 coding sequence is TGTGCCAGCAGTCGGCGGGTTGACGAGCAGTACTTC.

A single count supports this clonotype. The chain joins TRBV12-3 or TRBV12-4 to TRBJ1-5; D gene uncertain. With 5 bases removed from V and 1 base from J, the gap between germline ends came to 15 bases. The CDR3 contains 16 residues. In nucleotides, the CDR3 is TGTGCCAGCAGTCCAACGGACTCGGGCAGCAATCAGCCCCAGCATTTT. Amino acids: CASSPTDSGSNQPQHF.